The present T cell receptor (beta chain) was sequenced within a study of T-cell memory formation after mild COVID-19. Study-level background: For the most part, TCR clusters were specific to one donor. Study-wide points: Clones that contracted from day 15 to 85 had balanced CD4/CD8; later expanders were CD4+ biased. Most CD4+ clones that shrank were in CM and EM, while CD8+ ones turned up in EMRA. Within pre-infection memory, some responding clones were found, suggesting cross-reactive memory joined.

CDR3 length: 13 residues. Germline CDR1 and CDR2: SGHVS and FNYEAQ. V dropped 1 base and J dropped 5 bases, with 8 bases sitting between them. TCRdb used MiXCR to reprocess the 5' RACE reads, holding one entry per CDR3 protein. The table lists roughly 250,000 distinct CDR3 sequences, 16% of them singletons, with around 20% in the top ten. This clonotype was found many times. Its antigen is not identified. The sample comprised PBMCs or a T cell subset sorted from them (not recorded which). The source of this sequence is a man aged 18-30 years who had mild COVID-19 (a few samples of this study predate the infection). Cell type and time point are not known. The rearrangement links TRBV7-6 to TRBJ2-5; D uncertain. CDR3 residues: CASSLEVRETQYF. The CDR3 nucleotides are TGTGCCAGCAGCTTAGAGGTTCGGGAGACCCAGTACTTC.